One and the same sample provided the 10 T cell receptor beta chains below, sequenced in a study of blood T cell repertoires in COVID-19. The data were produced by immunoSEQ multiplex PCR, yet TCRdb's version contains in-frame clones alone and is incomplete. Counted here are 300,000 to 350,000 clones, roughly 86% occurring once; the ten biggest clones make up approximately 1%. The sample taken for sequencing was PBMCs or T cells enriched from blood (not recorded which). The receptors come from a woman aged 25 to 39 who had been exposed to COVID-19.

This clone was seen once. The rearrangement uses TRBV29-1 and TRBJ2-7; 13 positions match TRBD2. V gave up 7 bases and J gave up 1 base; unmatched junction bases: 4. Germline lookup yields CDR1 SQVTM and CDR2 ANQGSEA. The CDR3 is 14 residues long. This CDR3 reads CSALGLAGSYEQYF. The CDR3 DNA follows: TGCAGCGCCCTGGGACTAGCGGGATCCTACGAGCAGTACTTC.

The rearrangement joins TRBV28 to TRBJ1-2; 8 nucleotides line up with TRBD1. The CDR3 consists of 14 residues. The junction had 4 bases not matched to a gene; V was cut back by 3 bases and J by 4 bases. The V gene's germline CDR1 is MDHEN and CDR2 SYDVKM. The CDR3 here is CASSLQGAGYGYTF. CDR3 DNA sequence: TGTGCCAGCAGTTTGCAGGGGGCCGGCTATGGCTACACCTTC.

The genes are TRBV29-1 and TRBJ1-1, with 9 bases lining up with TRBD1. The germline V gene has CDR1 SQVTM and CDR2 ANQGSEA. The CDR3 is made up of 12 amino acids. V was pared by 6 bases and J by 6 bases, with 5 bases of the junction left unmatched. The CDR3: CSVDRGGAEAFF. In DNA form, the CDR3 reads TGCAGCGTGGACAGGGGAGGGGCTGAAGCTTTCTTT.

This rearrangement joins TRBV10-1 to TRBJ2-5; TRBD1 might be the D (5 bases). The CDR3 consists of 15 residues. V lost 3 bases to trimming and J lost 4 bases, with 15 bases between them. CDR1 WNHNN and CDR2 SYGVQD come from the germline V gene (reference sequence). The CDR3 is CASSDPGAGRETQYF. The CDR3 nucleotides read TGCGCCAGCAGTGACCCAGGCGCAGGGCGAGAGACCCAGTACTTC.

The chain links TRBV11-1 to TRBJ2-5; 8 bases fit TRBD2. The germline V gene encodes CDR1 SGHAT and CDR2 FQDESV (reference sequence). With 2 bases clipped from V and 4 bases from J, the junction kept 9 bases outside the gene matches. This CDR3 is built from 16 residues. This chain's CDR3 is CASSLPIAGGGETQYF. In DNA form, the CDR3 reads TGTGCCAGCAGCTTACCCATTGCGGGAGGTGGAGAGACCCAGTACTTC.

The chain couples TRBV7-8 to TRBJ1-1; D gene uncertain. The CDR3 runs 13 residues. Trimming cost V 2 bases and J 4 bases, with 8 bases left between them. Germline V gene data show CDR1 as SGHVS and CDR2 as FQNEAQ. The CDR3 is CASSLLSSTEAFF. The DNA for the CDR3 is TGTGCCAGCAGCTTATTAAGCTCCACTGAAGCTTTCTTT. Drawing the rest from reference TRBV7-8 and TRBJ1-1, the complete variable domain is GAGVSQSPRYKVAKRGQDVALRCDPISGHVSLFWYQQALGQGPEFLTYFQNEAQLDKSGLPSDRFFAERPEGSVSTLKIQRTQQEDSAVYLCASSLLSSTEAFFGQGTRLTVV.

V gene TRBV3-1 (or the pseudogene TRBV3-2) combines with J gene TRBJ1-5; D unresolved. Deletions cut 1 base from V and 3 bases from J, with 10 bases between. The CDR3 has 15 residues. The germline CDR1 and CDR2 sequences are LGHDT and YNNKEL (reference sequence). This chain's CDR3 is CASSQGPGNNQPQHF. In DNA form, the CDR3 reads TGTGCCAGCAGCCAAGGCCCCGGGAACAATCAGCCCCAGCATTTT.

V and J are TRBV30 and TRBJ1-4, with 7 bases that match TRBD1. The length of the CDR3 is 14 residues. Germline values: CDR1 GTSNPN, CDR2 SVGIG (reference sequence). Trimming removed 4 bases from V and 5 bases from J; junction bases left unmatched: 7. Written as DNA, the CDR3 is TGTGCCTGGACCCCCGGGACAGTCAATGAAAAACTGTTTTTT. It yields the protein CAWTPGTVNEKLFF.

The V gene is TRBV3-1 (or the pseudogene TRBV3-2), the J gene TRBJ2-3, with D unclear. Germline CDR1 and CDR2: LGHDT and YNNKEL (reference sequence). V shed 4 bases and J shed 3 bases, with 14 bases lying between them. This CDR3 has 15 amino acids. In nucleotides, the CDR3 is TGTGCCAGCAGCCCCTATCCGAGAGAAACAGATACGCAGTATTTT. Residues: CASSPYPRETDTQYF.

This sequence joins TRBV7-6 and TRBJ2-1; possibly TRBD1 for D (6 bases). The germline gives CDR1 SGHVS, CDR2 FNYEAQ. V was clipped by 2 bases and J by 3 bases, with 11 bases between them. There are 15 residues in the CDR3. The CDR3 loop is CASSLLSDSYNEQFF. The DNA of the CDR3 is TGTGCCAGCAGCTTATTGTCGGACAGCTACAATGAGCAGTTCTTC.